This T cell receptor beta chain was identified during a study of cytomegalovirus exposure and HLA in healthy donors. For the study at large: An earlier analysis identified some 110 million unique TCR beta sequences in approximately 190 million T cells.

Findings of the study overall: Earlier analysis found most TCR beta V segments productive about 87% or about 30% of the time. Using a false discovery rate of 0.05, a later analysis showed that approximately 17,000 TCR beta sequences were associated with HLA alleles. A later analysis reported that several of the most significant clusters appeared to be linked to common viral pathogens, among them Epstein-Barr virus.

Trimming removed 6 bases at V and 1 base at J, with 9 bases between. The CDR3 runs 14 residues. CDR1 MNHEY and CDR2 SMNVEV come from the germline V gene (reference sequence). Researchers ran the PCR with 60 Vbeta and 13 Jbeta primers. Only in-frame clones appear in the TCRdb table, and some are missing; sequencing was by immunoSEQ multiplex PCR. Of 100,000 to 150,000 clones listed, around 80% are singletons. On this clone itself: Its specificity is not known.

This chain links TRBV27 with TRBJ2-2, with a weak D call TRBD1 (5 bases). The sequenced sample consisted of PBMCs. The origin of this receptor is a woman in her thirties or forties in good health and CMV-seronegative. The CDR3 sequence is CASSPGQNTGELFF. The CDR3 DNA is TGTGCCAGCAGCCCTGGACAGAACACCGGGGAGCTGTTTTTT.